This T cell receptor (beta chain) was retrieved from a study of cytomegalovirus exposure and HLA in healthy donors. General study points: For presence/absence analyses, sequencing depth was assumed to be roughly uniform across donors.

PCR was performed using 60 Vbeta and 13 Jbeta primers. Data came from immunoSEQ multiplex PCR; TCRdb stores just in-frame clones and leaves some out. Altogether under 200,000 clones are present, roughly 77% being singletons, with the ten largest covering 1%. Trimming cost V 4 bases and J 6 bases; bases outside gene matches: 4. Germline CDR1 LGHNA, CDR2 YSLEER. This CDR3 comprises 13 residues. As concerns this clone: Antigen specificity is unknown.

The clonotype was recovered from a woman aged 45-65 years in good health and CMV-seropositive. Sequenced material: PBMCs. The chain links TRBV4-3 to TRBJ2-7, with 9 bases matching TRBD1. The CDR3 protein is CASSPGTGTEQYF. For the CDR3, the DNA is TGCGCCAGCAGCCCAGGGACAGGGACCGAGCAGTACTTC.